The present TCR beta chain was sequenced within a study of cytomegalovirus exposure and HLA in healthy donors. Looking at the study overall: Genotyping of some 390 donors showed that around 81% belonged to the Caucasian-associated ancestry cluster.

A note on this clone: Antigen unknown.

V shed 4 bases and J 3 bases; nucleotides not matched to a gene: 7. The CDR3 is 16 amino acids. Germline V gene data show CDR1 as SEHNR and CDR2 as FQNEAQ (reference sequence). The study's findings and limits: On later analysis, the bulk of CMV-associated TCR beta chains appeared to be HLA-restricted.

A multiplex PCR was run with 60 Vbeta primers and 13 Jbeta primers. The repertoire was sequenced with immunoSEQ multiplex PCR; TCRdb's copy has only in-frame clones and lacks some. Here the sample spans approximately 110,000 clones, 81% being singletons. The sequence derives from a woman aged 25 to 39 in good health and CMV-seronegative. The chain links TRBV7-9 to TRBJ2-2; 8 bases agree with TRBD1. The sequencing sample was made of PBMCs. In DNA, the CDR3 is TGTGCCAGCAGCTCCCGGACAGGGCGCCACACCGGGGAGCTGTTTTTT. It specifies CASSSRTGRHTGELFF.